This T cell receptor beta chain was identified in a study of breast tumors, draining lymph nodes, adjacent tissues. Breast cancer patients provided tissue from their axillary draining lymph nodes. In TCRdb, the multiplex PCR reads were re-called with MiXCR into one record per CDR3 protein. The data show about 150,000 distinct CDR3 sequences, about a fifth seen once. This clonotype was detected many times. Its target is not known. The V segment lost 5 bases and the J segment 3 bases; nucleotides outside the gene matches: 6. The germline CDR1 and CDR2 sequences are SGHNT and YENEEA. The CDR3 is made up of 14 amino acids. Study results and caveats: The lymph node origin of tumor T cells was framed as consistent with a hypothesis, not demonstrated. Data fit most tumor T cells coming from lymph node, expanding in tumor. Luminal-like breast cancer showed significantly greater tumor-nontumor repertoire similarity than basal-like breast cancer did.

The clonotype was recovered from a female donor with breast cancer. Some clones in this sample may be carry-over from other donors' samples. V usage is TRBV11-3 and J usage is TRBJ2-7; 8 bases match TRBD1. The material sequenced was axillary lymph node tissue. CDR3 nucleotides: TGTGCCAGCAGCCCACACAGGGGGAGCTACGAGCAGTACTTC. Its protein is CASSPHRGSYEQYF.